This TCR beta chain was observed in a study of T cells after yellow fever vaccination. MiXCR, run by TCRdb on the 5' RACE reads, gives a single entry per CDR3 protein. The sample holds hundreds of thousands of distinct CDR3 sequences, 12% seen once. CDR1 and CDR2 (germline): SGHDN, FVKESK. V dropped 8 bases and J dropped 9; count of bases not matched to a gene: 13. CDR3 length: 15 residues. This clonotype came up a few times. The chain recombines TRBV14 with TRBJ2-2, with TRBD2 matching over 9 bases. The sample in question was PBMCs, obtained on the day of the yellow fever booster vaccination. The clonotype originates from a young man who received the YFV17D yellow fever vaccine. The CDR3 nucleotides read TGTGCCAGCGGTCCGGGACTAGCAGTCCACCGGGAGCTGTTTTTT. This gives the protein CASGPGLAVHRELFF.